Included here is one T cell receptor (beta chain) sequence, with context. Measured with immunoSEQ multiplex PCR; TCRdb has only the in-frame clones, and not every one. The table includes 50,000 to 70,000 clones, roughly 92% detected once. This entry comes from a study of OX40 agonist ivuxolimab in advanced cancers. Study-level information: With a range of 23 to 79, age averaged roughly 61 years, and approximately 83% were male.

Germline loops: CDR1 LGHNA, CDR2 YSLEER. V gave up 1 base and J gave up 7 bases, with 19 bases separating them. The CDR3 is made up of 16 amino acids. The sequence was collected from an adult with an advanced solid tumor such as melanoma, head and neck, liver or kidney cancer. Material: CD4+ or CD8+ T cells sorted from blood, obtained in a trial of the OX40 agonist ivuxolimab. This chain joins TRBV4-3 and TRBJ1-2; D is unresolved. The CDR3 DNA follows: TGCGCCAGCAGCCAAGGGGGAGTCCGGCACCCGGGTGGCTACACCTTC. Residues: CASSQGGVRHPGGYTF.